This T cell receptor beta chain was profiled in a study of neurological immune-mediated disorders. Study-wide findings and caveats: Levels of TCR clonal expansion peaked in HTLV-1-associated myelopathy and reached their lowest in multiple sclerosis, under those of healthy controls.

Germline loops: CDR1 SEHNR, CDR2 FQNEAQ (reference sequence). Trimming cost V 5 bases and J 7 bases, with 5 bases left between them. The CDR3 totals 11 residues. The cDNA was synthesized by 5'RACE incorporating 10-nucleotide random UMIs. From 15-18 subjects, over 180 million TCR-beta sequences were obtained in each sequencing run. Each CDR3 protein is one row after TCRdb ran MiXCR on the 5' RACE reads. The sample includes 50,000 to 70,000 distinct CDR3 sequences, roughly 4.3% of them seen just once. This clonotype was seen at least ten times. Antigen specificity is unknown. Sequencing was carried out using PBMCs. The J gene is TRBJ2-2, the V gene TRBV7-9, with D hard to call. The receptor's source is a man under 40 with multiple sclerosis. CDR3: CASSLFGELFF. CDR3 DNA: TGTGCCAGCAGCCTGTTCGGGGAGCTGTTTTTT.